This is a list of T cell receptor beta chains from one sample in a study of shared clonotypes between healthy human individuals. Profiled with immunoSEQ multiplex PCR; TCRdb holds only in-frame clones, not every one. Of 2 million or so clones listed, about 95% were seen once; the top ten hold under 0.15%. Sequencing input: naive CD4+ T cells sorted from blood. Every receptor here comes from a man younger than 30 in good health. CDR3s include the opening cysteine and the closing phenylalanine or tryptophan. The D gene is left open where the match is weak. Clone size is shown for a subset of rows, as once, few, many or a class of expanded clone.

V: TRBV2; J: TRBJ2-1; D: TRBD2; size: -; CDR3: CASSEWAGGTSGTHGSYNEQFF; DNA: TGTGCCAGCAGTGAATGGGCCGGTGGGACTAGCGGAACCCACGGCTCCTACAATGAGCAGTTCTTC
V: TRBV11-3; J: TRBJ2-5; D: TRBD1; size: -; CDR3: CASSSTGVGETQYF; DNA: TGTGCCAGCAGCTCGACAGGGGTGGGAGAGACCCAGTACTTC
V: TRBV9; J: TRBJ1-2; D: -; size: -; CDR3: CASSGGGYTF; DNA: TGTGCCAGCAGCGGTGGTGGCTACACCTTC
V: TRBV5-1; J: TRBJ2-1; D: -; size: -; CDR3: CASKVRDNEQFF; DNA: TGCGCCAGCAAGGTCCGAGACAATGAGCAGTTCTTC
V: TRBV9; J: TRBJ2-5; D: TRBD2; size: -; CDR3: CASSVTSEETQYF; DNA: TGTGCCAGCAGCGTAACTAGCGAAGAGACCCAGTACTTC
V: TRBV5-1; J: TRBJ2-5; D: -; size: -; CDR3: CASSSTGAQETQYF; DNA: TGCGCCAGCAGCTCGACCGGGGCACAAGAGACCCAGTACTTC
V: TRBV7-2; J: TRBJ2-1; D: TRBD2; size: -; CDR3: CASGLAVSSYNEQFF; DNA: TGTGCCAGCGGACTAGCGGTAAGCTCCTACAATGAGCAGTTCTTC
V: TRBV5-1; J: TRBJ1-5; D: -; size: -; CDR3: CASSLMGANNQPQHF; DNA: TGCGCCAGCAGCTTAATGGGGGCCAACAATCAGCCCCAGCATTTT
V: TRBV25-1; J: TRBJ2-5; D: TRBD1; size: -; CDR3: CASSEPRTGQETQYF; DNA: TGTGCCAGCAGTGAACCCCGGACAGGGCAAGAGACCCAGTACTTC
V: TRBV6-5; J: TRBJ2-7; D: -; size: -; CDR3: CASSRTQLQIYEQYF; DNA: TGTGCCAGCAGTCGGACTCAACTACAGATCTACGAGCAGTACTTC
V: TRBV2; J: TRBJ2-3; D: -; size: -; CDR3: CASSDRDTQYF; DNA: TGTGCCAGCAGTGATAGGGATACGCAGTATTTT
V: TRBV5-1; J: TRBJ1-1; D: TRBD1; size: -; CDR3: CASSSLVSGTGGEAFF; DNA: TGCGCCAGCAGCTCTCTAGTATCCGGGACAGGGGGAGAAGCTTTCTTT
V: TRBV27; J: TRBJ2-3; D: TRBD2; size: -; CDR3: CASSLAGGPYDTQYF; DNA: TGTGCCAGCAGTCTAGCGGGAGGGCCATACGATACGCAGTATTTT
V: TRBV7-2; J: TRBJ2-1; D: -; size: -; CDR3: CASSLAGASSSYNEQFF; DNA: TGTGCCAGCAGCTTAGCGGGCGCGTCAAGCTCCTACAATGAGCAGTTCTTC
V: TRBV4-1; J: TRBJ2-5; D: TRBD2; size: once; CDR3: CASSQLAGVRETQYF; DNA: TGCGCCAGCAGCCAGTTAGCGGGAGTGAGGGAGACCCAGTACTTC
V: TRBV28; J: TRBJ2-2; D: TRBD1; size: -; CDR3: CASSPGQANTGELFF; DNA: TGTGCCAGCAGCCCCGGACAGGCGAACACCGGGGAGCTGTTTTTT
V: TRBV6-7; J: TRBJ2-3; D: TRBD2; size: -; CDR3: CASILAGSTDTQYF; DNA: TGTGCCAGCATCCTAGCGGGCTCTACAGATACGCAGTATTTT
V: TRBV29-1; J: TRBJ2-5; D: -; size: -; CDR3: CSVEDRGETQYF; DNA: TGCAGCGTTGAAGACCGGGGAGAGACCCAGTACTTC
V: TRBV25-1; J: TRBJ1-3; D: -; size: -; CDR3: CASSEYAGNTIYF; DNA: TGTGCCAGCAGTGAATACGCAGGAAACACCATATATTTT
V: TRBV7-9; J: TRBJ2-1; D: -; size: once; CDR3: CASSLVEGSYNEQFF; DNA: TGTGCCAGCAGCTTAGTCGAGGGCTCCTACAATGAGCAGTTCTTC
V: TRBV29-1; J: TRBJ2-7; D: TRBD1; size: -; CDR3: CSVNRGPYEQYF; DNA: TGCAGCGTTAACAGGGGGCCCTACGAGCAGTACTTC
V: TRBV7-9; J: TRBJ1-1; D: -; size: once; CDR3: CASSLWEANTEAFF; DNA: TGTGCCAGCAGCTTATGGGAGGCTAACACTGAAGCTTTCTTT
V: TRBV7-9; J: TRBJ2-2; D: TRBD1; size: -; CDR3: CASSWGQGATTGELFF; DNA: TGTGCCAGCAGCTGGGGACAGGGGGCGACGACCGGGGAGCTGTTTTTT
V: TRBV7-9; J: TRBJ1-6; D: -; size: -; CDR3: CASRQRGGSNSPLHF; DNA: TGTGCCAGCAGACAAAGGGGGGGCAGTAATTCACCCCTCCACTTT
V: TRBV25-1; J: TRBJ1-5; D: TRBD1; size: -; CDR3: CASRGTGDGQPQHF; DNA: TGTGCCAGCAGAGGGACAGGGGACGGTCAGCCCCAGCATTTT
V: TRBV7-3; J: TRBJ2-2; D: -; size: once; CDR3: CASSPDRQNTGELFF; DNA: TGTGCCAGCAGTCCCGATCGACAAAACACCGGGGAGCTGTTTTTT
V: TRBV28; J: TRBJ2-7; D: -; size: -; CDR3: CASSGFYEQYF; DNA: TGTGCCAGCAGTGGCTTCTACGAGCAGTACTTC
V: TRBV4-1; J: TRBJ2-7; D: -; size: -; CDR3: CASSQDVAGHYEQYF; DNA: TGCGCCAGCAGCCAAGACGTTGCGGGGCACTACGAGCAGTACTTC
V: TRBV6-6; J: TRBJ1-1; D: -; size: once; CDR3: CASSPPGGGTEAFF; DNA: TGTGCCAGCAGTCCCCCGGGGGGGGGCACTGAAGCTTTCTTT
V: TRBV5-1; J: TRBJ1-5; D: TRBD1; size: -; CDR3: CASSLTGGIEPQHF; DNA: TGCGCCAGCAGCTTAACAGGGGGCATCGAGCCCCAGCATTTT
V: TRBV6-5; J: TRBJ2-1; D: -; size: -; CDR3: CASSSVDEQFF; DNA: TGTGCCAGCAGTTCGGTCGATGAGCAGTTCTTC
V: TRBV2; J: TRBJ2-5; D: -; size: once; CDR3: CASSQGSRETQYF; DNA: TGTGCCAGCAGCCAGGGGAGTCGGGAGACCCAGTACTTC
V: TRBV30; J: TRBJ1-2; D: -; size: once; CDR3: CAWRINLANYGYTF; DNA: TGTGCCTGGAGAATTAACCTAGCTAACTATGGCTACACCTTC